A selection of T cell receptor beta chains follows, all from one sample in a study of blood T cell repertoires in COVID-19. The protocol was immunoSEQ multiplex PCR, while the TCRdb copy is restricted to in-frame clones and leaves out a portion. The sample consists of about half a million clones, 80% to 90% of them appearing once. The sequencing sample was made of peripheral blood. These receptor sequences come from a human donor in a cohort sampled during active COVID-19. The CDR3 runs from the conserved cysteine through the conserved F or W. D genes are given only for firm matches. Clone sizes are given selectively: once, few, many, or a class where the clone is expanded.

v_call: TRBV4-1
d_call: TRBD2
clone_size: .
j_call: TRBJ2-7
cdr3_length: 17
cdr3_aa: CASSQRVGREVQGEQYF
cdr3_nt: TGCGCCAGCAGCCAAAGGGTGGGGCGGGAGGTTCAGGGCGAGCAGTACTTC

v_call: TRBV18
d_call: TRBD2
clone_size: .
j_call: TRBJ2-3
cdr3_length: 17
cdr3_aa: CASSPPASGRAWDTQYF
cdr3_nt: TGTGCCAGCTCACCACCGGCCAGCGGGAGGGCCTGGGATACGCAGTATTTT

v_call: TRBV2
d_call: TRBD1
clone_size: .
j_call: TRBJ1-1
cdr3_length: 16
cdr3_aa: CASGGWTGLMNTEAFF
cdr3_nt: TGTGCCAGTGGGGGTTGGACAGGGTTGATGAACACTGAAGCTTTCTTT

v_call: TRBV24-1
d_call: TRBD1
clone_size: .
j_call: TRBJ1-2
cdr3_length: 14
cdr3_aa: CATSGSTGSYGYTF
cdr3_nt: TGTGCCACCAGTGGTTCGACAGGGTCCTATGGCTACACCTTC

v_call: TRBV9
d_call: TRBD1
clone_size: .
j_call: TRBJ1-1
cdr3_length: 14
cdr3_aa: CASSVVTGGTEAFF
cdr3_nt: TGTGCCAGCAGCGTAGTAACAGGGGGAACTGAAGCTTTCTTT

v_call: TRBV3-1/TRBV3-2
d_call: .
clone_size: once
j_call: TRBJ2-2
cdr3_length: 16
cdr3_aa: CASSLFGSTGTGELFF
cdr3_nt: TGTGCCAGCAGCCTGTTCGGGAGTACGGGCACCGGGGAGCTGTTTTTT

v_call: TRBV14
d_call: .
clone_size: .
j_call: TRBJ1-3
cdr3_length: 17
cdr3_aa: CASSQDGPGSSGNTIYF
cdr3_nt: TGTGCCAGCAGCCAAGATGGGCCGGGGTCCTCTGGAAACACCATATATTTT

v_call: TRBV7-8
d_call: .
clone_size: few
j_call: TRBJ1-6
cdr3_length: 17
cdr3_aa: CASSLAISSSYNSPLHF
cdr3_nt: TGTGCCAGCAGCTTAGCGATTTCGAGCTCCTATAATTCACCCCTCCACTTT

v_call: TRBV4-1
d_call: TRBD2
clone_size: .
j_call: TRBJ2-3
cdr3_length: 17
cdr3_aa: CASSRTSGRPSTDTQYF
cdr3_nt: TGCGCCAGCAGCCGGACTAGCGGGAGGCCTAGCACAGATACGCAGTATTTT

v_call: TRBV2
d_call: .
clone_size: .
j_call: TRBJ1-2
cdr3_length: 13
cdr3_aa: CASSEGQDYGYTF
cdr3_nt: TGTGCCAGCAGTGAGGGCCAGGACTATGGCTACACCTTC

v_call: TRBV6-5
d_call: .
clone_size: .
j_call: TRBJ2-6
cdr3_length: 13
cdr3_aa: CASSISGANVLTF
cdr3_nt: TGTGCCAGCAGCATCTCTGGGGCCAACGTCCTGACTTTC

v_call: TRBV15
d_call: .
clone_size: .
j_call: TRBJ1-2
cdr3_length: 15
cdr3_aa: CATSRAGTGSYGYTF
cdr3_nt: TGTGCCACCAGCAGAGCAGGTACCGGGAGCTATGGCTACACCTTC

v_call: TRBV12-3/TRBV12-4
d_call: .
clone_size: .
j_call: TRBJ1-2
cdr3_length: 12
cdr3_aa: CASIFDSYGYTF
cdr3_nt: TGTGCCAGCATCTTCGACAGCTATGGCTACACCTTC

v_call: TRBV19
d_call: TRBD1
clone_size: .
j_call: TRBJ1-1
cdr3_length: 16
cdr3_aa: CASSIRTGRTNTEAFF
cdr3_nt: TGTGCCAGTAGTATCAGGACAGGACGGACGAACACTGAAGCTTTCTTT

v_call: TRBV15
d_call: TRBD2
clone_size: .
j_call: TRBJ2-1
cdr3_length: 22
cdr3_aa: CATSRSHYGTSGRGGSYNEQFF
cdr3_nt: TGTGCCACCAGCAGATCCCACTACGGGACTAGCGGGAGGGGGGGGAGCTACAATGAGCAGTTCTTC

v_call: TRBV25-1
d_call: .
clone_size: few
j_call: TRBJ1-1
cdr3_length: 14
cdr3_aa: CASSAPLRVGKAFF
cdr3_nt: TGTGCCAGCAGTGCCCCTCTTCGGGTAGGAAAAGCTTTCTTT

v_call: TRBV2
d_call: TRBD1
clone_size: .
j_call: TRBJ2-2
cdr3_length: 16
cdr3_aa: CASTWDRPPNTGELFF
cdr3_nt: TGTGCCAGCACTTGGGACAGACCCCCGAACACCGGGGAGCTGTTTTTT

v_call: TRBV4-2
d_call: .
clone_size: .
j_call: TRBJ2-5
cdr3_length: 15
cdr3_aa: CASSQEGDPQETQYF
cdr3_nt: TGTGCCAGCAGCCAAGAAGGGGATCCGCAAGAGACCCAGTACTTC

v_call: TRBV28
d_call: TRBD2
clone_size: .
j_call: TRBJ2-1
cdr3_length: 17
cdr3_aa: CASSFLASGRALNEQFF
cdr3_nt: TGTGCCAGCAGTTTCTTGGCTAGCGGGAGGGCCTTGAATGAGCAGTTCTTC

v_call: TRBV19
d_call: .
clone_size: .
j_call: TRBJ2-7
cdr3_length: 11
cdr3_aa: CASSKGGRQYF
cdr3_nt: TGTGCCAGTAGTAAAGGGGGACGGCAGTACTTC

v_call: TRBV10-3
d_call: .
clone_size: few
j_call: TRBJ1-2
cdr3_length: 13
cdr3_aa: CAISESRQGGYTF
cdr3_nt: TGTGCCATCAGTGAGTCGCGCCAGGGGGGCTACACCTTC

v_call: TRBV30
d_call: TRBD1
clone_size: .
j_call: TRBJ1-2
cdr3_length: 15
cdr3_aa: CAWTLQGVDRYGYTF
cdr3_nt: TGTGCCTGGACCTTACAGGGGGTGGACAGATATGGCTACACCTTC

v_call: TRBV18
d_call: .
clone_size: few
j_call: TRBJ2-7
cdr3_length: 14
cdr3_aa: CASSPATSSYEQYF
cdr3_nt: TGTGCCAGCTCACCCGCGACTAGTAGCTACGAGCAGTACTTC

v_call: TRBV19
d_call: .
clone_size: .
j_call: TRBJ1-1
cdr3_length: 17
cdr3_aa: CASSIVPRQGLITEAFF
cdr3_nt: TGTGCCAGTAGTATAGTTCCTCGGCAGGGTCTTATCACTGAAGCTTTCTTT

v_call: TRBV6-5
d_call: TRBD2
clone_size: .
j_call: TRBJ2-1
cdr3_length: 16
cdr3_aa: CASSYPQAGPYNEQFF
cdr3_nt: TGTGCCAGCAGTTACCCGCAAGCGGGACCTTACAATGAGCAGTTCTTC

v_call: TRBV11-1
d_call: .
clone_size: .
j_call: TRBJ1-1
cdr3_length: 16
cdr3_aa: CASSLLGEQGDTEAFF
cdr3_nt: TGTGCCAGCAGCTTACTCGGGGAACAGGGAGACACTGAAGCTTTCTTT

v_call: TRBV19
d_call: TRBD1
clone_size: few
j_call: TRBJ2-5
cdr3_length: 17
cdr3_aa: CASSQLGGQGIQETQYF
cdr3_nt: TGTGCCAGTTCCCAACTCGGGGGACAGGGGATACAAGAGACCCAGTACTTC

v_call: TRBV19
d_call: TRBD1
clone_size: .
j_call: TRBJ1-4
cdr3_length: 15
cdr3_aa: CASSLWTGRGEKLFF
cdr3_nt: TGTGCCAGTAGCCTCTGGACAGGGCGGGGGGAAAAACTGTTTTTT

v_call: TRBV7-2
d_call: TRBD1
clone_size: .
j_call: TRBJ1-1
cdr3_length: 14
cdr3_aa: CASSFDRGATEAFF
cdr3_nt: TGTGCCAGCAGCTTTGACAGGGGGGCCACTGAAGCTTTCTTT